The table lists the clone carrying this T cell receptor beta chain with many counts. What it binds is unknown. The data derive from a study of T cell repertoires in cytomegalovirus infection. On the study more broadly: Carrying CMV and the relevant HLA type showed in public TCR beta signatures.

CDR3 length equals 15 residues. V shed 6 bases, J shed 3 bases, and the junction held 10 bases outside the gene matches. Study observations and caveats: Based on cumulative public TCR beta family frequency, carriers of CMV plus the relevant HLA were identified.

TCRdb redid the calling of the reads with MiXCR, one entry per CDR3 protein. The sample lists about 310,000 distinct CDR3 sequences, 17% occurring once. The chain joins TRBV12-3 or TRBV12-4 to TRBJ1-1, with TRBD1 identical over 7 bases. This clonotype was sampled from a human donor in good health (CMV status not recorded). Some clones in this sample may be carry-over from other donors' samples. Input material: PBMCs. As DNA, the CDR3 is TGTGCCAGCAGCGCCGACAGGGTGGTAGACACTGAAGCTTTCTTT. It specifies CASSADRVVDTEAFF.